One sample yielded the 21 T cell receptor beta chains listed below, sequenced in a study of T cell responses to AZD1222 COVID-19 vaccine (dated by TCRdb to 2020 to 2023). Library preparation used the immunoSEQ multiplex PCR assay. Held by TCRdb, this immuneACCESS table contains in-frame sequences only and omits some clones. Under half of the omission traces to an unresolved V gene where checked; the cause of the rest is unknown. The sample data list about 45,000 clones, and over 70% of these were observed just once. The ten largest account for about 20% of the sample. The time point label on this specimen signifies: about 28 days (+/-7) after the second vaccine dose. The sequences come from peripheral blood, collected 28 days after the second AZD1222 dose. The receptors were sampled from an adult who received the AZD1222 COVID-19 vaccine.

J is TRBJ1-2 and V is TRBV5-1; D possibly corresponds to TRBD1 (5 bases). Per germline, CDR1 SGHRS and CDR2 YFSETQ. V lost 4 bases, J lost 5 bases, and 9 bases lay in between. There are 12 residues in the CDR3. The CDR3 nucleotides are TGCGCCAGCAGCCCCGAGGGGTATGGCTACACCTTC. It is translated as CASSPEGYGYTF.

This clone was seen a few times. The rearrangement joins TRBV11-1 to TRBJ2-2; TRBD2 matches at 9 bases. This CDR3 has 16 amino acids. Trimming cost V 7 bases and J 0 bases; bases outside gene matches: 6. Germline lookup yields CDR1 SGHAT and CDR2 FQDESV (reference sequence). The CDR3 loop reads CASKAGGPANTGELFF. The DNA for the CDR3 is TGTGCCAGCAAAGCGGGGGGACCCGCGAACACCGGGGAGCTGTTTTTT.

The V and J genes are TRBV5-4 and TRBJ2-1; D might be TRBD2 (7 bases). Germline V gene data show CDR1 as SGHNT and CDR2 as YYREEE (reference sequence). V was cut by 4 bases and J by 6 bases, with 17 bases left in between. The CDR3 is 15 amino acids. This CDR3 is CASSLGASGFNEQFF. The CDR3 region has the DNA TGTGCCAGCAGCCTGGGGGCTAGCGGATTCAATGAGCAGTTCTTC.

The chain employs TRBV12-5 and TRBJ2-7; D perhaps matches TRBD1 (5 bases). V dropped 3 bases and J dropped 5 bases, with 11 bases sitting between them. Looked up from germline, CDR1 is LGHNT and CDR2 is FRNRAP. This CDR3 spans 13 amino acids. CDR3 in amino acids: CASGFDSYDEQYF. Here the CDR3 DNA reads TGTGCTAGTGGTTTTGACAGTTACGACGAGCAGTACTTC.

The chain recombines TRBV9 with TRBJ2-7; D unclear. CDR1 and CDR2 (germline): SGDLS, YYNGEE. The CDR3 is 14 amino acids. Trimming cost V 5 bases and J 5 bases, with 17 bases left between them. CDR3 in amino acids: CASSAGPGSNEQYF. In nucleotides, the CDR3 is TGTGCCAGCAGTGCAGGTCCTGGGTCGAACGAGCAGTACTTC.

This chain joins TRBV30 and TRBJ2-1; 8 nucleotides agree with TRBD1. With 4 bases clipped from V and 8 bases from J, the junction kept 10 bases outside the gene matches. CDR1 is GTSNPN and CDR2 is SVGIG in the germline V gene (reference sequence). The CDR3 is made up of 14 amino acids. The CDR3 DNA follows: TGTGCCTGGATCCAAACAGGGGGTCCTTATGAGCAGTTCTTC. Its protein product is CAWIQTGGPYEQFF.

V and J are TRBV2 and TRBJ2-1, with D hard to call. The CDR3 loop spans 14 amino acids. Per germline, CDR1 SNHLY and CDR2 FYNNEI. V was shortened by 3 bases and J by 6 bases, with 12 bases between the two germline ends. CDR3 DNA: TGTGCCAGCAGTGACGGGCCGACCCTCAATGAGCAGTTCTTC. Translating it yields CASSDGPTLNEQFF.

The CDR3 sequence: CASSLRATENEQFF. Written as DNA, the CDR3 is TGTGCCAGCAGCTTACGGGCCACGGAGAATGAGCAGTTCTTC. The chain employs TRBV7-9 and TRBJ2-1; no firm D call. The CDR3 extends over 14 amino acids. Trimming stripped 2 bases from V and 7 bases from J, with 12 bases between. CDR1 is SEHNR and CDR2 is FQNEAQ in the germline V gene (reference sequence). The complete variable domain, with remaining parts taken from reference TRBV7-9 and TRBJ2-1, reads DTGVSQNPRHKITKRGQNVTFRCDPISEHNRLYWYRQTLGQGPEFLTYFQNEAQLEKSRLLSDRFSAERPKGSFSTLEIQRTEQGDSAMYLCASSLRATENEQFFGPGTRLTVL.

The chain is built from TRBV7-2 and TRBJ1-2; D uncertain. The CDR3 totals 15 residues. The germline V and J ends were trimmed by 5 bases and 1 base, with 14 bases remaining between them. Germline lookup yields CDR1 SGHTA and CDR2 FQGNSA. The CDR3 sequence is CASSPGGYINYGYTF. The CDR3 DNA reads TGTGCCAGCAGCCCCGGAGGCTACATTAACTATGGCTACACCTTC. Looking up the rest from reference TRBV7-2 and TRBJ1-2 gives the full variable domain: GAGVSQSPSNKVTEKGKDVELRCDPISGHTALYWYRQSLGQGLEFLIYFQGNSAPDKSGLPSDRFSAERTGGSVSTLTIQRTQQEDSAVYLCASSPGGYINYGYTFGSGTRLTVV.

The chain employs TRBV6-5 and TRBJ2-6, with TRBD1 as a possible D gene (6 bases). Deletions cut 10 bases from V and 0 bases from J, with 7 bases between. The CDR3 length is 13 residues. Germline CDR1 and CDR2: MNHEY and SVGAGI. The DNA for the CDR3 is TGTGCCACAGGGGTCTCTGGGGCCAACGTCCTGACTTTC. This sequence encodes CATGVSGANVLTF.

The V gene is TRBV30, the J gene TRBJ1-3, with 7 bases matching TRBD1. Germline V gives CDR1 GTSNPN, CDR2 SVGIG (reference sequence). The CDR3 consists of 15 residues. Germline trimming cut 0 bases from V and 2 bases from J; bases unmatched to any gene: 4. The CDR3 spells CAWSVSRGAGNTIYF. In nucleotides, the CDR3 is TGTGCCTGGAGTGTAAGCAGGGGGGCTGGAAACACCATATATTTT.

J is TRBJ2-5 and V is TRBV5-1; D is possibly TRBD1 (5 bases). CDR1 and CDR2 (germline): SGHRS, YFSETQ. The CDR3 covers 11 residues. V was cut by 3 bases and J by 5 bases, with 5 bases left in between. The CDR3 DNA sequence: TGCGCCAGCAGCTCAGGGGAGACCCAGTACTTC. Protein: CASSSGETQYF. Supplemented by reference TRBV5-1 and TRBJ2-5, the full variable domain reads KAGVTQTPRYLIKTRGQQVTLSCSPISGHRSVSWYQQTPGQGLQFLFEYFSETQRNKGNFPGRFSGRQFSNSRSEMNVSTLELGDSALYLCASSSGETQYFGPGTRLLVL.

This chain links TRBV5-8 with TRBJ1-2, with D possibly matching TRBD1 (6 bases). CDR1 is SGHTS and CDR2 is YDEGEE in the germline V gene. The CDR3 sequence is 13 residues long. V shed 4 bases and J shed 4 bases, with 11 bases lying between them. The CDR3 coding sequence is TGTGCCAGCAGCGAGGACAGCACCTATGGCTACACCTTC. As protein: CASSEDSTYGYTF.

This chain uses TRBV28 with TRBJ2-7; D is possibly TRBD2 (6 bases). The germline V gene has CDR1 MDHEN and CDR2 SYDVKM. Trimming shortened V by 11 bases and J by 3 bases, and 26 bases separated the two germline ends. The length of the CDR3 is 16 residues. The CDR3, as DNA: TGTGCCGGATCTCCATTCCGGGGGTCCCAACTCTACGAGCAGTACTTC. The encoded protein is CAGSPFRGSQLYEQYF. Together with reference TRBV28 and TRBJ2-7, the CDR3 gives the full variable domain: DVKVTQSSRYLVKRTGEKVFLECVQDMDHENMFWYRQDPGLGLRLIYFSYDVKMKEKGDIPEGYSVSREKKERFSLILESASTNQTSMYLCAGSPFRGSQLYEQYFGPGTRLTVT.

The chain carries TRBV11-2 and TRBJ1-1; D not resolved. The CDR3 loop spans 13 amino acids. Trimming removed 2 bases from V and 11 bases from J, with 15 bases in between. The germline CDR1 and CDR2 sequences are SGHAT and FQNNGV. The CDR3 loop reads CASSLNVKILAFF. Written as DNA, the CDR3 is TGTGCCAGCAGCTTAAACGTAAAAATTTTGGCTTTCTTT.

This rearrangement joins TRBV6-5 to TRBJ2-5, with D possibly TRBD1 on 6 matching bases. The ends were cut back, 4 bases at V and 2 bases at J, with 11 bases in the middle. This CDR3 is 14 amino acids long. Germline-derived CDR1 and CDR2 are MNHEY and SVGAGI. DNA for the CDR3: TGTGCCAGCAGTTCACAAACAGGGCAAGAGACCCAGTACTTC. Its protein is CASSSQTGQETQYF.

This clone was seen only a few times. This chain's CDR3 is CASSRDPGVENTEAFF. CDR3 nucleotides: TGTGCCAGCAGCCGGGACCCTGGGGTTGAGAACACTGAAGCTTTCTTT. V usage is TRBV7-6 and J usage is TRBJ1-1; tentatively, D is TRBD1 (5 bases). Trimming removed 5 bases at V and 1 base at J, with 17 bases between. This CDR3 spans 16 amino acids. Per germline, CDR1 SGHVS and CDR2 FNYEAQ.

The chain joins TRBV7-6 to TRBJ2-3; TRBD2 agrees at 8 bases. Looked up from germline, CDR1 is SGHVS and CDR2 is FNYEAQ. The CDR3 is made up of 15 amino acids. Unmatched junction bases numbered 6, after V lost 2 bases and J lost 5 bases. CDR3 coding DNA: TGTGCCAGCAGCTTATCGCGGGGGGCGGGAGATACGCAGTATTTT. Protein: CASSLSRGAGDTQYF.

V gene TRBV2 combines with J gene TRBJ2-3; D is possibly TRBD1 (6 bases). Trimming removed 4 bases from V and 1 base from J, with 6 bases in between. Germline V gene data show CDR1 as SNHLY and CDR2 as FYNNEI. CDR3 length: 13 amino acids. CDR3 amino acids: CASSGTGTDTQYF. The CDR3 coding sequence is TGTGCCAGCAGTGGGACAGGCACAGATACGCAGTATTTT.

This clone was counted once. The chain is built from TRBV2 and TRBJ1-2; 9 bases map to TRBD1. CDR3 length: 14 amino acids. The V gene's germline CDR1 is SNHLY and CDR2 FYNNEI. V trimming: 5 bases; J trimming: 0 bases; junction bases outside the gene matches: 1. The CDR3 DNA is TGTGCCAGCAGTAGGGACAGGGCTAACTATGGCTACACCTTC. Translation gives CASSRDRANYGYTF. The full variable domain, its missing parts supplied by reference TRBV2 and TRBJ1-2, is EPEVTQTPSHQVTQMGQEVILRCVPISNHLYFYWYRQILGQKVEFLVSFYNNEISEKSEIFDDQFSVERPDGSNFTLKIRSTKLEDSAMYFCASSRDRANYGYTFGSGTRLTVV.

CDR3 sequence: CASSPDRAGETQYF. The CDR3 DNA sequence: TGTGCCAGCAGCCCGGACAGGGCCGGAGAGACCCAGTACTTC. The chain links TRBV7-2 to TRBJ2-5, with 8 positions matching TRBD1. The germline CDR1 and CDR2 sequences are SGHTA and FQGNSA. With V trimmed by 5 bases and J by 4 bases, 6 bases remained unmatched. The length of the CDR3 is 14 residues. Full variable domain (missing parts from reference TRBV7-2 and TRBJ2-5): GAGVSQSPSNKVTEKGKDVELRCDPISGHTALYWYRQSLGQGLEFLIYFQGNSAPDKSGLPSDRFSAERTGGSVSTLTIQRTQQEDSAVYLCASSPDRAGETQYFGPGTRLLVL.